This T cell receptor beta chain comes out of a study of OX40 agonist ivuxolimab in advanced cancers. Looking at the study overall: Patients got intravenous ivuxolimab at 0.01 to 10 mg/kg every 2 weeks.

V gave up 3 bases and J gave up 2 bases; unmatched junction bases: 3. The germline gives CDR1 SGDLS, CDR2 YYNGEE. CDR3 length: 14 residues. Using immunoSEQ multiplex PCR, the repertoire was profiled, and TCRdb retains in-frame clones only, with some absent. The table shows about 98,000 clones, with 87% occurring only once. Sequenced material: CD4+ or CD8+ T cells sorted from blood, taken in a trial of the OX40 agonist ivuxolimab. The clonotype comes from an adult with an advanced solid tumor such as melanoma, head and neck, liver or kidney cancer. This chain uses TRBV9 with TRBJ1-2, with 8 nucleotides matching TRBD1. The CDR3 DNA reads as TGTGCCAGCAGCGGAGGACAGGGCAACTATGGCTACACCTTC. As protein: CASSGGQGNYGYTF. Supplemented by reference TRBV9 and TRBJ1-2, the full variable domain reads DSGVTQTPKHLITATGQRVTLRCSPRSGDLSVYWYQQSLDQGLQFLIQYYNGEERAKGNILERFSAQQFPDLHSELNLSSLELGDSALYFCASSGGQGNYGYTFGSGTRLTVV.